The 30 T cell receptor beta chains in this list originate from one sample, sequenced in a study of blood T cell repertoires in COVID-19. Clones were sequenced by immunoSEQ multiplex PCR, and TCRdb holds only the in-frame ones, with some missing. The sample yields approximately 120,000 clones, 80% seen once. Sequencing was performed on peripheral blood. Receptor source: a human donor in a cohort sampled during active or convalescent COVID-19.

V is TRBV7-8 and J is TRBJ2-3; D not certain. Trimming shortened V by 1 base and J by 5 bases, and 13 bases separated the two germline ends. The germline gives CDR1 SGHVS, CDR2 FQNEAQ. The CDR3 is made up of 15 amino acids. CDR3 DNA: TGTGCCAGCAGCTTAGGTCGTAGCAAAAAAGATACGCAGTATTTT. Translated, it gives CASSLGRSKKDTQYF.

This clone was observed a single time. This chain joins TRBV21-1 and TRBJ1-2. TRBV21-1 is a pseudogene segment. The CDR3 is 14 amino acids. CDR3 DNA: TGTCCGACTAACCCTCAGGGAGGGGACTATGGCTACACCTTC. Translating it yields CPTNPQGGDYGYTF.

This clone is medium-sized (0.01 to 0.1%) in the sample. This chain links TRBV7-9 with TRBJ2-7, with D possibly matching TRBD2 (7 bases). V was clipped by 2 bases and J by 0 bases, with 14 bases between them. This CDR3 is 16 amino acids long. Germline V CDR1 and CDR2: SEHNR, FQNEAQ (reference sequence). CDR3 protein: CASSLLGGAPSYEQYF. The DNA for the CDR3 is TGTGCCAGCAGCTTATTGGGGGGGGCCCCCTCCTACGAGCAGTACTTC. Full variable domain (rest looked up from reference TRBV7-9 and TRBJ2-7): DTGVSQNPRHKITKRGQNVTFRCDPISEHNRLYWYRQTLGQGPEFLTYFQNEAQLEKSRLLSDRFSAERPKGSFSTLEIQRTEQGDSAMYLCASSLLGGAPSYEQYFGPGTRLTVT.

V gene TRBV11-2 combines with J gene TRBJ2-3; maybe TRBD1 (5 bases). The germline CDR1 and CDR2 sequences are SGHAT and FQNNGV. Trimming removed 1 base from V and 3 bases from J, with 14 bases in between. This CDR3 is built from 16 residues. CDR3 in DNA: TGTGCCAGCAGCTTAGGCGCCAGGGTCCTGACAGATACGCAGTATTTT. This gives the protein CASSLGARVLTDTQYF.

Worth noting for this clone: One end of the junction does not line up with germline, which may come from a read error. The V gene is TRBV5-6, the J gene TRBJ2-2, with 10 bases aligning to TRBD1. The CDR3 extends over 15 amino acids. The germline V gene encodes CDR1 SGHDT and CDR2 YYEEEE. CDR3 DNA sequence: TGTGCCAGCAGCTCCTGGACAGGGGGGGTCGGGGAGCTGCATTTT. It yields the protein CASSSWTGGVGELHF.

This clone came up once. V is TRBV6-5 and J is TRBJ2-7; D is uncertain. CDR1 and CDR2 from the germline V gene are MNHEY and SVGAGI. Trimming took off 6 bases at V and 2 bases at J, with 17 bases between the two ends. The CDR3 runs to 15 residues. CDR3 region: CASSAFGQSTYEQYF. CDR3 sequence (DNA): TGTGCCAGCAGCGCGTTTGGGCAGAGTACCTACGAGCAGTACTTC.

Only a few counts were recorded for this clone. The chain couples TRBV15 to TRBJ2-7, with TRBD1 matching 12 bases. The CDR3 has 14 residues. The V gene's germline CDR1 is LNHNV and CDR2 YYDKDF (reference sequence). The V gene end was trimmed by 6 bases and the J gene end by 7 bases; junction bases not matched to a gene: 7. The CDR3 DNA follows: TGTGCCACCAGACCTGGGACAGGGGGCGGGGAGCAGTACTTC. As protein: CATRPGTGGGEQYF.

This chain links TRBV28 with TRBJ2-5, with D tentatively TRBD2 (5 bases). This CDR3 is 12 amino acids long. Deletions cut 5 bases from V and 5 bases from J, with 9 bases between. The germline V gene has CDR1 MDHEN and CDR2 SYDVKM. CDR3 region: CASSQRWETQYF. DNA for the CDR3: TGTGCCAGCAGTCAGCGGTGGGAGACCCAGTACTTC. Complete variable domain (other parts from reference TRBV28 and TRBJ2-5): DVKVTQSSRYLVKRTGEKVFLECVQDMDHENMFWYRQDPGLGLRLIYFSYDVKMKEKGDIPEGYSVSREKKERFSLILESASTNQTSMYLCASSQRWETQYFGPGTRLLVL.

The chain couples TRBV20-1 to TRBJ2-4; D gene ambiguous. Between the trimmed V and J ends, which lost 4 bases and 7 bases, there was a span of 8 bases. The CDR3 has 11 amino acids. Germline V CDR1 and CDR2: DFQATT, SNEGSKA (reference sequence). The CDR3 coding sequence is TGCAGTGCTACGGTCGTTAACATTCAGTACTTC. Its translation is CSATVVNIQYF.

The chain links TRBV5-1 to TRBJ2-7; 8 bases line up with TRBD2. The germline V gene has CDR1 SGHRS and CDR2 YFSETQ. The CDR3 totals 15 residues. The V segment lost 1 base and the J segment 4 bases; nucleotides outside the gene matches: 7. This chain's CDR3 is CASSLSPSGSYEQYF. CDR3 nucleotides: TGCGCCAGCAGCTTGTCTCCTAGCGGGTCATACGAGCAGTACTTC. The full variable domain, with the rest looked up from reference TRBV5-1 and TRBJ2-7, is KAGVTQTPRYLIKTRGQQVTLSCSPISGHRSVSWYQQTPGQGLQFLFEYFSETQRNKGNFPGRFSGRQFSNSRSEMNVSTLELGDSALYLCASSLSPSGSYEQYFGPGTRLTVT.

V is TRBV19 and J is TRBJ2-7; a possible D gene is TRBD2 (5 bases). V lost 1 base and J lost 3, with 10 bases in between. The V gene's germline CDR1 is LNHDA and CDR2 SQIVND (reference sequence). This CDR3 has 14 amino acids. The DNA of the CDR3 is TGTGCCAGTAGTATAGCGAGGGCGGACTACGAGCAGTACTTC. It codes for CASSIARADYEQYF.

V is TRBV20-1 and J is TRBJ1-2; D unclear. The CDR3 extends over 12 amino acids. Per the germline V gene, CDR1 is DFQATT and CDR2 is SNEGSKA (reference sequence). The V and J ends lost 3 bases and 1 base respectively, with 6 bases between them. In DNA, the CDR3 is TGCAGTGCTAGTTTCTTTAACTATGGCTACACCTTC. Encoded protein: CSASFFNYGYTF.

This chain joins TRBV19 and TRBJ1-5; possible D gene TRBD1, 5 bases. The CDR3 has 15 amino acids. Germline V CDR1 and CDR2: LNHDA, SQIVND (reference sequence). The V end lost 5 bases, the J end lost 0 bases, and 11 bases lay between the germline ends. CDR3 DNA: TGTGCCAGTAGTCATCGGGGGTATAGCAATCAGCCCCAGCATTTT. Its translation: CASSHRGYSNQPQHF.

The V and J genes are TRBV9 and TRBJ1-1; TRBD1 might be the D (6 bases). The germline V and J ends were trimmed by 0 bases and 3 bases, with 15 bases remaining between them. From germline, CDR1 is SGDLS and CDR2 YYNGEE. This CDR3 region has 16 residues. The CDR3 is CASSVDAGGADTEAFF. In nucleotides, the CDR3 is TGTGCCAGCAGCGTAGATGCGGGGGGGGCGGACACTGAAGCTTTCTTT.

The V gene is TRBV21-1, the J gene TRBJ2-5; the D call of TRBD2 is as the table states it, not checked on the DNA. TRBV21-1 corresponds to a pseudogene. The CDR3 is made up of 15 amino acids. Written as DNA, the CDR3 is TGTGCCAGCAACAACTCGGCCGGGCGGGAAGAGACCCAGTACTTC. This gives the protein CASNNSAGREETQYF.

In regard to this clone: This CDR3 is also generated by other DNA sequences in the sample. The chain employs TRBV5-4 and TRBJ2-5; 13 nucleotides match TRBD2. The J segment lost 2 bases and the V segment lost 0 bases, leaving 1 base of the junction unmatched. Looked up from germline, CDR1 is SGHNT and CDR2 is YYREEE (reference sequence). The length of the CDR3 is 16 residues. The CDR3 protein is CASSLGLAGGQETQYF. CDR3 nucleotides: TGTGCCAGCAGCTTGGGACTAGCGGGAGGTCAAGAGACCCAGTACTTC.

This sequence joins TRBV2 and TRBJ2-2; a possible D gene is TRBD1 (6 bases). This CDR3 has 14 residues. Per germline, CDR1 SNHLY and CDR2 FYNNEI. V shed 10 bases and J shed 7 bases, with 19 bases lying between them. CDR3 loop: CATGSGTSGGELFF. CDR3 sequence (DNA): TGTGCCACCGGATCCGGGACATCTGGCGGGGAGCTGTTTTTT.

The J gene is TRBJ2-3, the V gene TRBV7-2; D unresolved. The CDR3 has 14 amino acids. The V end lost 5 bases, the J end lost 4 bases, and 13 bases lay between the germline ends. Germline V gene sequence: CDR1 SGHTA, CDR2 FQGNSA. The CDR3 nucleotides are TGTGCCAGCAGCCTTTTTCCTAGACCAGATACGCAGTATTTT. Amino acid sequence: CASSLFPRPDTQYF.

The V call is TRBV5-4, the J call TRBJ2-5; 7 bases are shared with TRBD1. The V gene's germline CDR1 is SGHNT and CDR2 YYREEE (reference sequence). The CDR3 is 15 residues long. The junction had 6 bases not matched to a gene; V was cut back by 4 bases and J by 0 bases. CDR3 region: CASSRRQGYQETQYF. The CDR3 DNA follows: TGTGCCAGCAGCCGTCGACAGGGCTACCAAGAGACCCAGTACTTC.

The chain recombines TRBV7-8 with TRBJ2-2; 12 bases agree with TRBD1. Germline loops: CDR1 SGHVS, CDR2 FQNEAQ. The J segment lost 4 bases and the V segment lost 6 bases, leaving 3 bases of the junction unmatched. The CDR3 runs to 15 residues. CDR3 amino acids: CASRGQGARTGELFF. The DNA of the CDR3 is TGTGCCAGCAGGGGACAGGGGGCGCGCACCGGGGAGCTGTTTTTT.

This clone was detected only once. The CDR3 is CASSAGTSGYNEQFF. In nucleotides, the CDR3 is TGCGCCAGCAGCGCCGGGACTAGCGGGTACAATGAGCAGTTCTTC. The J gene is TRBJ2-1, the V gene TRBV4-3; 12 bases agree with TRBD2. Per the germline V gene, CDR1 is LGHNA and CDR2 is YSLEER. There are 15 residues in the CDR3. The V segment lost 5 bases and the J segment 4 bases; nucleotides outside the gene matches: 3.

The V gene is TRBV10-3, the J gene TRBJ2-3; TRBD2 aligns across 9 bases. J lost 4 bases, V lost 9 bases, and 5 bases had no gene match. The length of the CDR3 is 13 residues. The germline gives CDR1 ENHRY, CDR2 SYGVKD. CDR3 in amino acids: CAMGLALADTQYF. The DNA for the CDR3 is TGTGCCATGGGACTAGCACTCGCAGATACGCAGTATTTT.

As for this clone: Other nucleotide sequences in the sample specify the same CDR3. The chain links TRBV18 to TRBJ1-2; D perhaps matches TRBD1 (5 bases). The CDR3 is 12 amino acids. Germline loops: CDR1 KGHSH, CDR2 LQKENI. Trimming took 0 bases from V and 7 from J, leaving 6 bases between them. The CDR3 sequence: CASSPPGGGYTF. The CDR3 nucleotides read TGTGCCAGCTCACCACCCGGGGGTGGCTACACCTTC.

This clone was observed a handful of times. The chain uses TRBV2 and TRBJ2-1; tentative D call: TRBD2 (5 bases). The V end was cut by 7 bases, the J end by 8 bases, with 18 bases between. Per germline, CDR1 SNHLY and CDR2 FYNNEI. This CDR3 region has 14 residues. CDR3 DNA sequence: TGTGCCAGCACCCCCGGGCCCGGGATAGATGAGCAGTTCTTC. Protein product: CASTPGPGIDEQFF.

The genes are TRBV18 and TRBJ2-5; 8 nucleotides agree with TRBD1. Germline V gene data show CDR1 as KGHSH and CDR2 as LQKENI. J gave up 3 bases and V 5 bases, and 2 bases lay outside the gene matches. CDR3 size: 13 residues. In DNA form, the CDR3 reads TGTGCCAGCTCAAAGACAGGGGAAGAGACCCAGTACTTC. Translation: CASSKTGEETQYF.

This rearrangement joins TRBV2 to TRBJ2-1; 10 bases match TRBD2. Germline V gene lookup returns CDR1 SNHLY and CDR2 FYNNEI. The CDR3 loop spans 14 amino acids. After removal of 4 bases from V and 9 bases from J, the junction contained 6 bases not matched to a gene. CDR3 sequence: CASSVLAGAVEQFF. The DNA for the CDR3 is TGTGCCAGCAGTGTGCTAGCGGGAGCGGTTGAGCAGTTCTTC.

This clone was detected only a few times. At one end, the junction sequence differs from germline, possibly due to a read error. The chain employs TRBV3-1 (or the pseudogene TRBV3-2) and TRBJ1-1, with TRBD1 matching over 7 bases. There are 12 residues in the CDR3. Germline lookup yields CDR1 LGHDT and CDR2 YNNKEL (reference sequence). As DNA, the CDR3 is TGTGCCAGCGGCCAGGGGGGCACTGAAGCTTTCTTT. Its protein product is CASGQGGTEAFF.

V and J are TRBV7-2 and TRBJ2-7; tentative D call: TRBD1 (6 bases). Germline assignment: CDR1 SGHTA and CDR2 FQGNSA. This CDR3 contains 13 residues. Trimming pared 5 bases from V and 3 bases from J, leaving 11 bases between. CDR3 DNA sequence: TGTGCCAGCAGCCCCCAACAGGGCTACGAGCAGTACTTC. This sequence encodes CASSPQQGYEQYF.

The rearrangement joins TRBV3-1 (or the pseudogene TRBV3-2) to TRBJ1-2; no definite D call. V lost 1 base to trimming and J lost 1 base, with 13 bases between them. This CDR3 has 16 residues. Germline V CDR1 and CDR2: LGHDT, YNNKEL (reference sequence). This CDR3 is CASSQGVPGFNYGYTF. In DNA, the CDR3 is TGTGCCAGCAGCCAAGGAGTACCAGGATTTAACTATGGCTACACCTTC.

The chain is built from TRBV7-2 and TRBJ1-3, with 8 nucleotides matching TRBD1. The CDR3 spans 15 residues. Germline loops: CDR1 SGHTA, CDR2 FQGNSA. Unmatched junction bases numbered 14, after V lost 5 bases and J lost 11 bases. The CDR3 reads CASSRPGQGGGAIYF. CDR3 DNA sequence: TGTGCCAGCAGCCGGCCAGGACAGGGTGGAGGCGCCATATATTTT.